This entry concerns a single T cell receptor (beta chain). Its antigen is undetermined. The data were taken from a study of blood T cells in healthy people across ages. Whole-study findings and limits: Significant beta diversity loss was already apparent by age approximately 40, declining roughly linearly.

A second PCR, run for roughly 7 to 12 cycles, used a sample-barcoded 5' primer plus a J-beta primer mix. TCRdb redid the calling of the 5' RACE reads with MiXCR, one entry per CDR3 protein. The data contain some 1,800,000 distinct CDR3 sequences, about two fifths of them seen just once; the ten biggest clones take up 23%. Trimming removed 2 bases at V and 2 bases at J, with 12 bases between. CDR1 and CDR2 (germline): MGHRA, YSYEKL. The CDR3 is 16 residues long. The specimen sequenced was blood. The V call is TRBV4-1, the J call TRBJ1-4, with a possible D match to TRBD1 (6 bases). The receptor's source is a human donor in good health. The CDR3 DNA follows: TGCGCCAGCAGCCAACCCCCGGGACACACTAATGAAAAACTGTTTTTT. Translating it yields CASSQPPGHTNEKLFF.